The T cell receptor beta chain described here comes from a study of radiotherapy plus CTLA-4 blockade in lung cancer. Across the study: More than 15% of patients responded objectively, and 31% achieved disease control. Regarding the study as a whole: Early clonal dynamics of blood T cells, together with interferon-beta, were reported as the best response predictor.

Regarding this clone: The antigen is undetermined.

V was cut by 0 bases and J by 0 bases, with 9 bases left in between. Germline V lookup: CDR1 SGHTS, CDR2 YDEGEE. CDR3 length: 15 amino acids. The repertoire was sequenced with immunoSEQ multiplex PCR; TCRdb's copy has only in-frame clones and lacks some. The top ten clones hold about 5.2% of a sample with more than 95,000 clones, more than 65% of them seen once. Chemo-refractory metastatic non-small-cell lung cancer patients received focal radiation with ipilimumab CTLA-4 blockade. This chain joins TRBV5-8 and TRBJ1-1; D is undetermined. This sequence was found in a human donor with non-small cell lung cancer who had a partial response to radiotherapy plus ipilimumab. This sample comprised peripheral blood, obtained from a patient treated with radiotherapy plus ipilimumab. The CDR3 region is CASSLVPGLNTEAFF. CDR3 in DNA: TGTGCCAGCAGCTTGGTTCCGGGTTTGAACACTGAAGCTTTCTTT.